The clone carrying this T cell receptor (beta chain) came up once. Sequenced by immunoSEQ multiplex PCR; TCRdb stores in-frame clones only, minus some. Among 83,000 or so clones, around nine tenths were seen once, and the ten largest hold 6.9%. The data belong to a study of T cell responses to AZD1222 COVID-19 vaccine. The CDR3 runs to 15 residues. The V and J ends lost 5 bases and 2 bases, in that order; junction bases with no gene match: 8. Germline CDR1 is LNHDA and CDR2 is SQIVND (reference sequence). The sample in question was peripheral blood, obtained 28 days after the second AZD1222 dose. The J gene is TRBJ1-1, the V gene TRBV19; 7 bases agree with TRBD1. The receptor's source is an adult who received the AZD1222 COVID-19 vaccine. This CDR3 reads CASSLLGTANTEAFF. The CDR3 nucleotides are TGTGCCAGTAGTCTTCTTGGGACAGCTAACACTGAAGCTTTCTTT.